Listed below are T cell receptor beta chains from one sample, sequenced in a study of blood T cells in healthy people across ages. From the 5' RACE reads, TCRdb called clonotypes with MiXCR, one entry per CDR3 protein. The repertoire holds some 1,000,000 distinct CDR3 sequences, with approximately 25% as singletons. These data were also reused for a study on T cells of mothers and their children.

Sequencing was done on a sample of blood. These receptor sequences come from a girl aged 2-10 years in good health. Each CDR3 is given with its conserved first and last residue. D genes are given only for firm matches. Rows give clone size only sometimes, using once, few, many, or a class for an expanded clone.

TRBJ2-5,many,TRBV29-1,.,TGCAGCGGACGGTACCAAGAGACCCAGTACTTC,CSGRYQETQYF
TRBJ2-3,few,TRBV5-1,.,TGCGCCAGCAGCGAGACTCGGGATACGCAGTATTTT,CASSETRDTQYF
TRBJ2-2,few,TRBV7-3,.,TGTGCCAGCAGCTTTCGAGAAGCCGGGGAGCTGTTTTTT,CASSFREAGELFF
TRBJ1-1,few,TRBV4-1,TRBD1,TGCGCCAGCAGCCGACCGGACAGGGTGAACACTGAAGCTTTCTTT,CASSRPDRVNTEAFF
TRBJ2-7,.,TRBV13,.,TGTGCCAGCAGCTTAAATGGTCCAGGGAAGTACGAGCAGTACTTC,CASSLNGPGKYEQYF
TRBJ2-7,.,TRBV7-9,TRBD2,TGTGCCAGCAGCCCTGGACTAGCGGGAGATATATCCTACGAGCAGTACTTC,CASSPGLAGDISYEQYF
TRBJ2-4,.,TRBV2,.,TGTGCCAGCAGTGGAAGGACATGGGGGGACATTCAGCACTTC,CASSGRTWGDIQHF
TRBJ1-4,.,TRBV7-7,.,TGTGCTAGCAGCCTCACGGACGCAACTAATGAAAAACTGTTTTTT,CASSLTDATNEKLFF
TRBJ1-2,.,TRBV2,.,TGTGCCAGCAGGCGGGTCCACAGGAATGGCTACACCTTC,CASRRVHRNGYTF
TRBJ1-4,.,TRBV6-6,.,TGTGCCAGCAGTTTCGGGGCAGAAAAACTGTTTTTT,CASSFGAEKLFF
TRBJ1-5,.,TRBV2,.,TGTGCCAGCAGTGAAGGAGGTTCTAGCAATCAGCCCCAGCATTTT,CASSEGGSSNQPQHF
TRBJ2-4,.,TRBV7-9,.,TGTGCCAGCAGCTTAGCGGACCTTGGACCCAAAAACATTCAGTACTTC,CASSLADLGPKNIQYF
TRBJ2-4,.,TRBV3-1,TRBD1,TGTGCCAGCAGCCAGGGACAGGGAGTGGCCAAAAACATTCAGTACTTC,CASSQGQGVAKNIQYF
TRBJ1-4,few,TRBV20-1,.,TGCAGTGCTAGAGATCGGCAGGGGTTGGGTAAAAAACTGTTTTTT,CSARDRQGLGKKLFF
TRBJ1-4,.,TRBV12-3/TRBV12-4,TRBD1,TGTACCAGCAGTCAGGGACAGGCCTCGGGTGAAAAACTGTTTTTT,CTSSQGQASGEKLFF
TRBJ2-1,.,TRBV28,TRBD2,TGTGCCAGCAGCGGCGGGAGGGCCGACAATGAGCAGTTCTTC,CASSGGRADNEQFF
TRBJ1-4,.,TRBV25-1,.,TGTGCCAGCAGTGACGTTTGGGTAGAAAAACTGTTTTTT,CASSDVWVEKLFF
TRBJ2-7,.,TRBV20-1,.,TGCAGTGCCAACCCACCGGGGTCCTACGAGCAGTACTTC,CSANPPGSYEQYF
TRBJ2-1,once,TRBV20-1,TRBD2,TGCAGTGCTGAGTTTCCACTAGCGGGAGGCCTAATCTACAATGAGCAGTTCTTC,CSAEFPLAGGLIYNEQFF
TRBJ1-4,.,TRBV20-1,.,TGCAGTGCTAGCCCAGGGATCTCGGGAGAAAAACTGTTTTTT,CSASPGISGEKLFF
TRBJ2-7,few,TRBV27,.,TGTGCCAGCAGTCAATCTTGGACCTACGAGCAGTACTTC,CASSQSWTYEQYF
TRBJ2-7,.,TRBV3-1,.,TGTGCCAGCAGCCAAGCACCACAGTCCCTCTACGAGCAGTACTTC,CASSQAPQSLYEQYF
TRBJ2-1,.,TRBV24-1,.,TGTGCCACCAGTCCGGCGGGGCCCCCTAGCTATGAGCAGTTCTTC,CATSPAGPPSYEQFF
TRBJ2-1,few,TRBV20-1,.,TGCAGTGCTAGAGAGTGGGGAGGTTACAATGAGCAGTTCTTC,CSAREWGGYNEQFF
TRBJ2-7,.,TRBV7-3,.,TGTGCCAGCAGCTTGGGCAGGGGACTGGGCGAGCAGTACTTC,CASSLGRGLGEQYF
TRBJ2-3,.,TRBV9,.,TGTGCCAGCAGCGTAGATGGGAGGTCAGATACGCAGTATTTT,CASSVDGRSDTQYF
TRBJ2-1,.,TRBV7-2,.,TGTGCCAGCAGCTCAGTACCGATTTACAATGAGCAGTTCTTC,CASSSVPIYNEQFF
TRBJ2-1,.,TRBV12-3/TRBV12-4,TRBD1,TGTGCCAGCAGTTCCCCGGACAGGGGACCATGGAATGAGCAGTTCTTC,CASSSPDRGPWNEQFF
TRBJ2-6,.,TRBV7-8,TRBD1,TGTGCCAGCAGCTTATTGAACAGGGGAACTGGGGCCAACGTCCTGACTTTC,CASSLLNRGTGANVLTF
TRBJ1-1,few,TRBV28,.,TGTGCCAGCAGTTTAGGGTTGGTTAGTGAAGCTTTCTTT,CASSLGLVSEAFF
TRBJ2-7,.,TRBV4-2,.,TGTGCCAGCAGCCAAGATCTTGTGGAGACCTCCTACGAGCAGTACTTC,CASSQDLVETSYEQYF
TRBJ2-3,few,TRBV7-2,.,TGTGCCAGCACCAAGGACAGAGCAACAGATACGCAGTATTTT,CASTKDRATDTQYF
TRBJ2-6,many,TRBV7-2,TRBD2,TGTGCCAGCAGCATTCCGGGACTAGCTTCTCTCTCTGGGGCCAACGTCCTGACTTTC,CASSIPGLASLSGANVLTF
TRBJ2-1,few,TRBV12-3/TRBV12-4,.,TGTGCCAGCAGCCCAACTAGTAGGTACAATGAGCAGTTCTTC,CASSPTSRYNEQFF
TRBJ2-1,.,TRBV11-2,TRBD1,TGTGCCAGCAGCTCCAGGGGGCCGGAGCAGTTCTTC,CASSSRGPEQFF
TRBJ2-3,few,TRBV20-1,.,TGCAGTGCTAGAACTCACTTACCCACAGATACGCAGTATTTT,CSARTHLPTDTQYF
TRBJ1-6,.,TRBV27,TRBD1,TGTGCCAGCAGACTGACAGGGAAGGATTCACCCCTCCACTTT,CASRLTGKDSPLHF
TRBJ2-1,.,TRBV28,.,TGTGCCAGCAGTTTAGCCGGTCAGGGTAGAGATGAGCAGTTCTTC,CASSLAGQGRDEQFF
TRBJ1-2,.,TRBV24-1,TRBD1,TGTGCCACCAGTGACCAGACAGGGCACTATGGCTACACCTTC,CATSDQTGHYGYTF
TRBJ2-1,.,TRBV20-1,.,TGCAGTGCTAGAGGCTACCAGATTGAGAGCTCCTACAATGAGCAGTTCTTC,CSARGYQIESSYNEQFF
TRBJ2-1,.,TRBV6-5,.,TGTGCCAGCAGTTACTCAGGTTTAAAGGGGGAGTACTTC,CASSYSGLKGEYF
TRBJ1-2,.,TRBV20-1,TRBD1,TGCAGTGCTAGAGGAAGGACAGGCGGGCCCTATGGCTACACCTTC,CSARGRTGGPYGYTF
TRBJ1-1,.,TRBV28,.,TGTGCCAGCAGTAATCCGGGGGGCGCTGTGGGCACTGAAGCTTTCTTT,CASSNPGGAVGTEAFF
TRBJ1-2,.,TRBV4-3,TRBD1,TGCGCCAGCAGCCCAGGACAGGGGGGCTCGATCTATGGCTACACCTTC,CASSPGQGGSIYGYTF
TRBJ2-1,.,TRBV6-6,TRBD1,TGTGCCAGCAGGTCAAACAGGGGACGCGATGAGCAGTTCTTC,CASRSNRGRDEQFF
TRBJ1-2,once,TRBV4-1,.,TGCGCCAGCAGCCAAGAAATATGGCAGGTCTATGGCTACACCTTC,CASSQEIWQVYGYTF
TRBJ1-2,.,TRBV7-2,.,TGTGCCAGCAGCTTAATACCTGGCAATCAAGTTGGATATGGCTACACCTTC,CASSLIPGNQVGYGYTF
TRBJ1-2,.,TRBV7-3,TRBD1,TGTGCCAGCAGCCCCCAGGGACAGGGAGTGGGAGGCTACACCTTC,CASSPQGQGVGGYTF
TRBJ1-2,.,TRBV7-9,TRBD1,TGTGCCACCACTCGACAGGGGGCTGTCTATGGCTACACCTTC,CATTRQGAVYGYTF
TRBJ1-4,.,TRBV4-3,.,TGCGCCAGCAGCCAAGATCTGGTGGGGGCGGACAGATTTAATGAAAAACTGTTTTTT,CASSQDLVGADRFNEKLFF
TRBJ2-1,few,TRBV5-1,TRBD2,TGCGCCAGCAGCAATCCGGGCGGGAGTAGGCCTGAGCAGTTCTTC,CASSNPGGSRPEQFF
TRBJ1-2,.,TRBV20-1,.,TGCAGTGCTTATATTGATAGGGCTGGCTACACCTTC,CSAYIDRAGYTF
TRBJ1-4,.,TRBV29-1,TRBD1,TGCAGCGTTGTCAGAGGGGGCGCGGATGAAAAACTGTTTTTT,CSVVRGGADEKLFF
TRBJ2-5,.,TRBV6-6,.,TGTGCCAGCAGCAGGTGGAGGGAGCAGTACTTC,CASSRWREQYF
TRBJ2-7,.,TRBV27,TRBD2,TGTGCCAGCAGTCCCACCCCGGGACTAAACGAGCAGTACTTC,CASSPTPGLNEQYF
TRBJ1-4,.,TRBV7-3,.,TGTGCCAGCAGCTTAAGACGCAAGAGAGTGTTTTTT,CASSLRRKRVFF
TRBJ2-1,many,TRBV11-2,.,TGTGCCAGCGGCGAGTATTACAATGAGCAGTTCTTC,CASGEYYNEQFF
TRBJ2-6,few,TRBV18,.,TGTGCCAGCTCGCCATGGAACAGGGACCCTGGGGCCAACGTCCTGACTTTC,CASSPWNRDPGANVLTF
TRBJ1-1,few,TRBV7-9,.,TGTGCCGCATCGGGGGTCTCGAACACTGGAGCTTTCTTT,CAASGVSNTGAFF